This T cell receptor (beta chain) is from a study of human T cells and chemical hapten exposure. Background on the study: An area of 2 cm by less than 2.5 cm on upper inner arm skin received 2% DPC for sensitization.

Points on this clonotype: A junction end diverges from the germline sequence, so it may reflect a read error.

Time point here: pre-sensitization, week 0. Stated treatment: therapeutic diphenylcyclopropenone sensitization with weekly scalp DPC. Germline V gene data show CDR1 as MDHEN and CDR2 as SYDVKM. The CDR3 spans 11 residues. Using its own MiXCR run on the RACE reads, TCRdb lists one record per CDR3 protein. The table lists approximately 77,000 distinct CDR3 sequences, less than 15% of them singletons. Specimen: whole blood, collected in connection with sensitization to the hapten diphenylcyclopropenone (DPC). The V gene is TRBV28, the J gene TRBJ1-2; D gene uncertain. This clonotype was obtained from a woman in her forties or fifties with alopecia areata. Some clones in this sample may be carry-over from other donors' samples. The CDR3: CATSYRYGYTF. In DNA form, the CDR3 reads TGTGCCACCAGTTACAGATATGGCTACACCTTC.